One and the same sample provided the 27 T cell receptor beta chains below, sequenced in a study of OX40 agonist ivuxolimab in advanced cancers. The repertoire was sequenced with immunoSEQ multiplex PCR; TCRdb's copy has only in-frame clones and lacks some. The sample holds roughly 7,000 clones, more than 80% seen once. Sequences were derived from CD4+ or CD8+ T cells sorted from blood, sampled in a trial of the OX40 agonist ivuxolimab. Receptors originate from an adult with an advanced solid tumor such as melanoma, head and neck, liver or kidney cancer.

The J gene is TRBJ2-4, the V gene TRBV14; tentative D call: TRBD2 (5 bases). The CDR3 runs 14 residues. V lost 1 base to trimming and J lost 9 bases, with 13 bases between them. Germline V gene lookup returns CDR1 SGHDN and CDR2 FVKESK. CDR3 bases: TGTGCCAGCAGCCAAGGGTCTGATGGGAGCATTCAGTACTTC. Its protein is CASSQGSDGSIQYF.

The V and J genes are TRBV28 and TRBJ1-5; D remains unclear. Germline V gives CDR1 MDHEN, CDR2 SYDVKM. The CDR3 totals 15 residues. The V and J ends lost 4 bases and 5 bases respectively, with 15 bases between them. Written as DNA, the CDR3 is TGTGCCAGCAGTTCCCCCCGAAGGAGGGATCAGCCCCAGCATTTT. Protein sequence: CASSSPRRRDQPQHF.

The rearrangement joins TRBV5-5 to TRBJ2-1, with 8 nucleotides matching TRBD1. The CDR3 covers 16 residues. Germline CDR1 SGHKS, CDR2 YYEKEE (reference sequence). V lost 2 bases to trimming and J lost 9 bases; unmatched junction nucleotides: 13. CDR3 sequence: CASSLGWVQGAGEQFF. CDR3 coding DNA: TGTGCCAGCAGCTTAGGGTGGGTGCAGGGGGCAGGTGAGCAGTTCTTC.

This chain connects TRBV7-9 to TRBJ1-1; 11 positions agree with TRBD1. With V trimmed by 0 bases and J by 4 bases, 1 base remained unmatched. Germline values: CDR1 SEHNR, CDR2 FQNEAQ (reference sequence). The CDR3 contains 15 residues. The CDR3: CASSLAGTGGTEAFF. The CDR3 nucleotides read TGTGCCAGCAGCTTAGCTGGGACAGGGGGCACTGAAGCTTTCTTT. The whole variable domain, remainder taken from reference TRBV7-9 and TRBJ1-1, is DTGVSQNPRHKITKRGQNVTFRCDPISEHNRLYWYRQTLGQGPEFLTYFQNEAQLEKSRLLSDRFSAERPKGSFSTLEIQRTEQGDSAMYLCASSLAGTGGTEAFFGQGTRLTVV.

This clone rates as medium-sized. CDR3 DNA: TGTGCCAGCTCCACGGAGGGTTGGGCCAACGTCCTGACTTTC. Its translation: CASSTEGWANVLTF. The chain links TRBV2 to TRBJ2-6; TRBD2 is a possible D gene (6 bases). V lost 8 bases, J lost 5 bases, and 13 bases lay in between. Germline-derived CDR1 and CDR2 are SNHLY and FYNNEI. The CDR3 sequence is 14 residues long.

The chain carries TRBV9 and TRBJ2-6; the D is unclear. The CDR3 sequence is 18 residues long. Deletions cut 0 bases from V and 0 bases from J, with 13 bases between. Germline CDR1 is SGDLS and CDR2 is YYNGEE. In DNA, the CDR3 is TGTGCCAGCAGCGTAGCGTATGGGCCCCTCTCTGGGGCCAACGTCCTGACTTTC. Translating it yields CASSVAYGPLSGANVLTF.

The chain couples TRBV28 to TRBJ2-7; perhaps TRBD1 as D (7 bases). The V and J ends lost 5 bases and 4 bases respectively, with 24 bases between them. The CDR3 has 17 residues. The germline V gene has CDR1 MDHEN and CDR2 SYDVKM. CDR3 nucleotides: TGTGCCAGCAGTCCCAACACCCGACAGGGAGGTCGATACGAGCAGTACTTC. Amino acids: CASSPNTRQGGRYEQYF.

The chain carries TRBV18 and TRBJ2-3, with 7 bases identical to TRBD1. This CDR3 is built from 17 residues. Germline-derived CDR1 and CDR2 are KGHSH and LQKENI. V was pared by 4 bases and J by 2 bases, with 12 bases of the junction left unmatched. The CDR3 loop is CASSRYPQGSATDTQYF. The DNA of the CDR3 is TGTGCCAGCTCACGGTACCCACAGGGGTCGGCCACAGATACGCAGTATTTT.

This chain links TRBV28 with TRBJ1-5; the D is unclear. Trimming left V 1 base short and J 5 bases short, with 12 bases between. The CDR3 has 15 amino acids. In germline, CDR1 is MDHEN, CDR2 SYDVKM. CDR3 sequence reads: CASSLSSQGYQPQHF. CDR3 DNA sequence: TGTGCCAGCAGTTTATCCTCTCAAGGGTATCAGCCCCAGCATTTT.

This clone was detected once. The CDR3 loop reads CASTKDRGSTYSNQPQHF. The CDR3 DNA reads TGTGCCAGCACTAAAGACAGGGGCTCAACATATAGCAATCAGCCCCAGCATTTT. The chain uses TRBV2 and TRBJ1-5; 8 positions match TRBD1. The CDR3 is 18 amino acids. V lost 7 bases to trimming and J lost 0 bases; unmatched junction nucleotides: 14. Germline V gene data show CDR1 as SNHLY and CDR2 as FYNNEI.

V is TRBV9 and J is TRBJ1-4; D gene ambiguous. The germline V and J ends were trimmed by 4 bases and 0 bases, with 7 bases remaining between them. CDR1 is SGDLS and CDR2 is YYNGEE in the germline V gene. The CDR3 is 14 residues long. CDR3 sequence: CASSSGATNEKLFF. CDR3 nucleotides: TGTGCCAGCAGCTCCGGTGCAACTAATGAAAAACTGTTTTTT.

The rearrangement joins TRBV7-2 to TRBJ2-3; D is perhaps TRBD2 (6 bases). The CDR3 has 14 residues. In germline, CDR1 is SGHTA, CDR2 FQGNSA. V was trimmed by 5 bases and J by 2 bases, leaving 11 bases between them. CDR3 in amino acids: CASSQGTSTDTQYF. The CDR3 DNA sequence: TGTGCCAGCAGCCAAGGGACTTCCACAGATACGCAGTATTTT.

The chain employs TRBV2 and TRBJ2-3; 7 nucleotides match TRBD1. With V trimmed by 7 bases and J by 1 base, 5 bases remained unmatched. The CDR3 has 14 residues. Germline-derived CDR1 and CDR2 are SNHLY and FYNNEI. The CDR3 protein is CASISDRGTDTQYF. The DNA of the CDR3 is TGTGCCAGCATTAGCGACAGGGGCACAGATACGCAGTATTTT.

This chain links TRBV27 with TRBJ1-1; no clear D gene. Germline V gives CDR1 MNHEY, CDR2 SMNVEV (reference sequence). V shed 6 bases and J shed 4 bases, with 12 bases lying between them. The CDR3 runs to 13 residues. CDR3 coding DNA: TGTGCCAGCAGCTTGAGGTCTCGCACTGAAGCTTTCTTT. Its protein is CASSLRSRTEAFF.

J is TRBJ2-7 and V is TRBV7-2; unclear D gene. This CDR3 has 13 residues. With 8 bases removed from V and 7 bases from J, the gap between germline ends came to 18 bases. CDR1 SGHTA and CDR2 FQGNSA come from the germline V gene. The chain's CDR3 is CASRPPPGREQYF. CDR3 in DNA: TGTGCCAGCCGTCCCCCCCCGGGCCGAGAGCAGTACTTC.

The chain is built from TRBV11-2 and TRBJ2-1, with D possibly matching TRBD2 (6 bases). Germline-derived CDR1 and CDR2 are SGHAT and FQNNGV. The CDR3 covers 16 residues. Between the trimmed V and J ends, which lost 0 bases and 0 bases, there was a span of 9 bases. CDR3 residues: CASSLDIGSSYNEQFF. The CDR3 DNA sequence: TGTGCCAGCAGCTTAGATATCGGGAGCTCCTACAATGAGCAGTTCTTC.

The chain is built from TRBV5-1 and TRBJ2-7; no clear D. The CDR3 totals 14 residues. The V gene lost 4 bases and the J gene lost 4 bases, with 15 bases spanning the gap. Germline loops: CDR1 SGHRS, CDR2 YFSETQ. The chain's CDR3 is CASSTSSTSYEQYF. The CDR3 bases are TGCGCCAGCAGCACCTCCTCCACCTCGTACGAGCAGTACTTC. The variable domain in full, with the rest retrieved from reference TRBV5-1 and TRBJ2-7, is KAGVTQTPRYLIKTRGQQVTLSCSPISGHRSVSWYQQTPGQGLQFLFEYFSETQRNKGNFPGRFSGRQFSNSRSEMNVSTLELGDSALYLCASSTSSTSYEQYFGPGTRLTVT.

The J gene is TRBJ2-3, the V gene TRBV21-1; the table gives TRBD2 as D, unverified against the DNA. TRBV21-1 constitutes a pseudogene. The CDR3 runs to 14 residues. DNA of the CDR3: TGTGCCAGCAGCAAAGGGGGGGAGGGAGATACGCAGTATTTT. This codes for CASSKGGEGDTQYF.

The genes are TRBV7-2 and TRBJ2-3; D is perhaps TRBD1 (6 bases). CDR1 SGHTA and CDR2 FQGNSA come from the germline V gene. This CDR3 has 15 amino acids. V lost 3 bases, J lost 0 bases, and 10 bases lay in between. The CDR3 region is CASSFNTGSTDTQYF. CDR3 nucleotides: TGTGCCAGCAGCTTCAATACAGGGAGCACAGATACGCAGTATTTT.

CDR3 sequence: CSVGASGVNEQFF. CDR3 in DNA: TGCAGCGTTGGGGCTAGCGGGGTGAATGAGCAGTTCTTC. The chain carries TRBV29-1 and TRBJ2-1, with TRBD2 matching 9 bases. With 4 bases clipped from V and 7 bases from J, the junction kept 5 bases outside the gene matches. This CDR3 has 13 amino acids. CDR1 is SQVTM and CDR2 is ANQGSEA in the germline V gene.

This chain joins TRBV7-9 and TRBJ1-2; D is unclear. CDR1 SEHNR and CDR2 FQNEAQ come from the germline V gene (reference sequence). This CDR3 comprises 13 residues. Trimming took off 2 bases at V and 6 bases at J, with 10 bases between the two ends. The CDR3 protein is CASSLIKRDGYTF. Written as DNA, the CDR3 is TGTGCCAGCAGCTTAATAAAGCGGGATGGCTACACCTTC.

This clone was counted a single time. An end of the junction differs from the germline gene, which may be a read error. This specimen includes other DNA sequences encoding the same CDR3. This rearrangement joins TRBV4-3 to TRBJ1-1, with 7 bases lining up with TRBD1. CDR1 is LGHNA and CDR2 is YSLEER in the germline V gene. The CDR3 covers 14 residues. The CDR3 protein is CASSQETGNTEAFF. For the CDR3, the DNA is TGCGCCAGCAGCCAAGAGACAGGGAACACTGAAGCTTTTTTT.

The chain links TRBV29-1 to TRBJ1-2, with D possibly matching TRBD1 (6 bases). CDR1 is SQVTM, CDR2 ANQGSEA, per germline. The CDR3 is 12 amino acids. Trimming cost V 6 bases and J 4 bases, with 12 bases left between them. This CDR3 reads CSVWDNAYGYTF. CDR3 DNA sequence: TGCAGCGTCTGGGACAACGCCTATGGCTACACCTTC.

The chain combines TRBV5-1 with TRBJ2-5, with TRBD2 matching over 8 bases. Trimming took 2 bases from V and 0 from J; bases not matched to a gene: 9. Germline values: CDR1 SGHRS, CDR2 YFSETQ. The CDR3 consists of 17 residues. CDR3 nucleotide sequence: TGCGCCAGCAGCTTTCGGGGTAGCGGGGCCTACCAAGAGACCCAGTACTTC. Encoded protein: CASSFRGSGAYQETQYF.

This chain uses TRBV7-9 with TRBJ2-1; D gene unclear. Germline CDR1 SEHNR, CDR2 FQNEAQ (reference sequence). Trimming cost V 5 bases and J 6 bases, with 11 bases left between them. CDR3 size: 13 residues. DNA for the CDR3: TGTGCCAGCAGCCGACCGGCAATCAATGAGCAGTTCTTC. This codes for CASSRPAINEQFF.

The rearrangement uses TRBV30 and TRBJ1-6; D is unresolved. Trimming pared 3 bases from V and 0 bases from J, leaving 12 bases between. Germline CDR1 reads GTSNPN; CDR2 reads SVGIG (reference sequence). The CDR3 has 16 residues. The CDR3 loop is CAWRGSLPSYNSPLHF. The CDR3 DNA reads TGTGCCTGGAGAGGTAGCCTTCCCTCCTATAATTCACCCCTCCACTTT.

V is TRBV25-1 and J is TRBJ2-5; D remains unclear. The CDR3 is 15 residues long. Trimming removed 2 bases from V and 2 bases from J, with 12 bases in between. Germline V gene lookup returns CDR1 MGHDK and CDR2 SYGVNS. CDR3 loop: CASSERPERQETQYF. CDR3 coding DNA: TGTGCCAGCAGTGAACGGCCCGAAAGACAAGAGACCCAGTACTTC.